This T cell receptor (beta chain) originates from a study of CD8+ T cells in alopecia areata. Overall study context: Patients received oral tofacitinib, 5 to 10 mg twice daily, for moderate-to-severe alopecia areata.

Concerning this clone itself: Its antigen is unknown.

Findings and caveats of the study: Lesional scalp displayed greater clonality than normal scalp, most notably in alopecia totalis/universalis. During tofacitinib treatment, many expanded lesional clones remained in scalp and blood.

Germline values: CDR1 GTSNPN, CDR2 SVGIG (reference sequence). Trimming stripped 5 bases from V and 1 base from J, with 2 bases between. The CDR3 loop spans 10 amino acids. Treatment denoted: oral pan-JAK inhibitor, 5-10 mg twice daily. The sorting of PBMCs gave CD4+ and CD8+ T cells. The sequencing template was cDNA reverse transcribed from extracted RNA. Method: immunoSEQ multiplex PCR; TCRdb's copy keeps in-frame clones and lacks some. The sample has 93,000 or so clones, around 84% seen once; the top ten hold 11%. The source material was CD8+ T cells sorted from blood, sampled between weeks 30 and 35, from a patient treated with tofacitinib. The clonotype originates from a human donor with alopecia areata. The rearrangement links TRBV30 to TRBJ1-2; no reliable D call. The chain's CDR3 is CAWLNYGYTF. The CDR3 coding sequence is TGTGCCTGGCTTAACTATGGCTACACCTTC.